The source of this TCR beta chain is a study of blood T cell repertoires in COVID-19 (dated by TCRdb to the early 2020s). With regard to the full study: The collaborator samples originated in the United States, Italy and Spain and spanned the acute and convalescent phases of COVID-19. A de-identified subject ID, COVID-19 status, age in years and sex were almost always included in the sample metadata. The repertoires were made available in a free public database intended to serve as a resource for research on the immune response to SARS-CoV-2. Subjects who had been exposed to COVID-19, were actively infected with it, or had recovered from it provided the deeply sampled blood TCRbeta repertoires that made up the dataset. HLA class I and class II types, where available, came from metadata supplied by the sample provider rather than from assay-based typing. Samples were obtained from the ongoing ImmuneRACE study (first 160 participants) and from about 1,300 subjects provided by 6 global collaborators. The material from the prospective study consisted of cDNA or gDNA derived from T cells, B-cell-depleted T cells, or PBMCs.

On this clone: The target of this receptor is not known. Per-base qualities were not stored, and no clone one base away is much larger.

Collaborating institutions collected whole blood in K2EDTA tubes following their own protocols. For TCRbeta analysis, collaborator samples were shipped as frozen whole blood, as isolated PBMCs, or as DNA extracted from either sample type. TCRbeta CDR3 regions were amplified from genomic DNA using the immunoSEQ Assay, a bias-controlled multiplex PCR. In the authors' own workflow: Within the assay, amplification of reference gene primers was used to estimate how many nucleated cells each sample contained. To quantify the absolute abundance of each unique TCRbeta CDR3 rearrangement, sequence reads were collapsed and filtered. For each sample, productive Simpson clonality was calculated as the square root of Simpson's diversity index over productive rearrangements. TCRdb retrieved this table from immuneACCESS and kept in-frame rearrangements only. Not all clones are present; in checked studies, unresolved V genes account for under half, and no reason is known for the remainder. The DNA was the basis for D and trimming; V, J and clone size are from that table. Here the sample has about 73,000 clones; 83% occur a single time. Roughly 5.4% of the sample belongs to the ten largest clones.

V is pared back by 7 bases and J by 1 base, with 16 bases lying between the germline termini. According to the germline V gene, CDR1 reads SNHLY and CDR2 reads FYNNEI. The CDR3 spans 15 residues, from the cysteine through the phenylalanine. The DNA shown is the 45-base CDR3, in frame from base 1. What the work shows at the level of the full study, not this receptor alone: How much clinical and demographic metadata was included differed by source and by participant, and the metadata was provided uncurated.

The rearranged segments are TRBV2 and TRBJ2-5; TRBD2 is a possible D gene, resting on 6 matching bases. This receptor was taken from a man in his fifties with active COVID-19. The sequenced sample consisted of peripheral blood. The CDR3 region has the sequence CASTRPGLIQETQYF. Read as DNA, the sequence is TGTGCCAGCACCCGACCGGGACTGATCCAAGAGACCCAGTACTTC. Supplemented by the reference TRBV2 and TRBJ2-5 proteins around the CDR3, the complete variable domain is EPEVTQTPSHQVTQMGQEVILRCVPISNHLYFYWYRQILGQKVEFLVSFYNNEISEKSEIFDDQFSVERPDGSNFTLKIRSTKLEDSAMYFCASTRPGLIQETQYFGPGTRLLVL.